The next 28 T cell receptor beta chains were all read from a single sample in a study of cytomegalovirus exposure and HLA in healthy donors. Sequencing was performed with immunoSEQ multiplex PCR; in TCRdb, only in-frame clones are kept and a portion is missing. The sample has approximately 59,000 clones, nearly 95% seen once. Sequencing used PBMCs. Every receptor here comes from a man aged 18 to 30 in good health and CMV-seropositive.

V gene TRBV28 combines with J gene TRBJ2-7; D might be TRBD2 (6 bases). The CDR3 length is 15 residues. CDR1 is MDHEN, CDR2 SYDVKM, per germline. V was clipped by 6 bases and J by 1 base, with 16 bases between them. CDR3 in amino acids: CASSSTTSWSYEQYF. The DNA of the CDR3 is TGTGCCAGCAGCTCGACGACTAGTTGGTCCTACGAGCAGTACTTC.

V usage is TRBV28 and J usage is TRBJ1-5; 10 nucleotides align to TRBD1. Looked up from germline, CDR1 is MDHEN and CDR2 is SYDVKM. The CDR3 spans 15 residues. J gave up 7 bases and V 6 bases, and 9 bases lay outside the gene matches. This chain's CDR3 is CASRPGQGPTQPQHF. CDR3 in DNA: TGTGCCAGCAGGCCGGGACAGGGGCCAACCCAGCCCCAGCATTTT. The full variable domain, in which reference TRBV28 and TRBJ1-5 provide the parts outside the CDR3, is DVKVTQSSRYLVKRTGEKVFLECVQDMDHENMFWYRQDPGLGLRLIYFSYDVKMKEKGDIPEGYSVSREKKERFSLILESASTNQTSMYLCASRPGQGPTQPQHFGDGTRLSIL.

The chain combines TRBV7-2 with TRBJ2-1; TRBD2 aligns across 11 bases. The ends lost 6 bases at V and 12 bases at J; junction bases unmatched: 16. Per the germline V gene, CDR1 is SGHTA and CDR2 is FQGNSA. The CDR3 loop spans 16 amino acids. In DNA form, the CDR3 reads TGTGCCAGCAGTCGACAGGGACTAGCGGCCTATCGCGGGCAGTTCTTC. Translation: CASSRQGLAAYRGQFF. The full variable domain, its missing parts supplied by reference TRBV7-2 and TRBJ2-1, is GAGVSQSPSNKVTEKGKDVELRCDPISGHTALYWYRQSLGQGLEFLIYFQGNSAPDKSGLPSDRFSAERTGGSVSTLTIQRTQQEDSAVYLCASSRQGLAAYRGQFFGPGTRLTVL.

This chain uses TRBV7-9 with TRBJ2-2, with 8 bases that match TRBD1. Germline V CDR1 and CDR2: SEHNR, FQNEAQ (reference sequence). V lost 5 bases to trimming and J lost 5 bases; unmatched junction nucleotides: 13. The length of the CDR3 is 17 residues. The CDR3 spells CASSGAGQGAWTGELFF. DNA for the CDR3: TGTGCCAGCAGCGGGGCGGGGCAGGGGGCTTGGACCGGGGAGCTGTTTTTT.

The chain combines TRBV9 with TRBJ2-1, with D possibly being TRBD1 (6 bases). Trimming left V 3 bases short and J 7 bases short, with 11 bases between. CDR3 length: 13 amino acids. Germline V gene sequence: CDR1 SGDLS, CDR2 YYNGEE. This chain's CDR3 is CASSASQGNEQFF. The CDR3 DNA follows: TGTGCCAGCAGCGCGTCACAGGGTAATGAGCAGTTCTTC.

This chain connects TRBV7-8 to TRBJ2-7; a weak D match, TRBD2 (5 bases). Trimming cost V 2 bases and J 7 bases, with 15 bases left between them. Germline-derived CDR1 and CDR2 are SGHVS and FQNEAQ. CDR3 length: 14 residues. The CDR3 sequence is CASSLNSGMGEQYF. The DNA for the CDR3 is TGTGCCAGCAGCTTAAATTCGGGGATGGGGGAGCAGTACTTC. Looking up the rest from reference TRBV7-8 and TRBJ2-7 gives the full variable domain: GAGVSQSPRYKVAKRGQDVALRCDPISGHVSLFWYQQALGQGPEFLTYFQNEAQLDKSGLPSDRFFAERPEGSVSTLKIQRTQQEDSAVYLCASSLNSGMGEQYFGPGTRLTVT.

This chain uses TRBV30 with TRBJ2-3; 10 bases are shared with TRBD1. V lost 1 base to trimming and J lost 5 bases; unmatched junction nucleotides: 3. The CDR3 extends over 14 amino acids. From germline, CDR1 is GTSNPN and CDR2 SVGIG (reference sequence). CDR3: CAWSGQGARDTQYF. CDR3 sequence (DNA): TGTGCCTGGAGTGGACAGGGGGCTAGAGATACGCAGTATTTT.

V usage is TRBV15 and J usage is TRBJ2-3; unclear D gene. Looked up from germline, CDR1 is LNHNV and CDR2 is YYDKDF (reference sequence). V was cut by 0 bases and J by 4 bases, with 5 bases left in between. The CDR3 has 13 residues. The CDR3 DNA follows: TGTGCCACCAGCAGAGATCGGGCAGATACGCAGTATTTT. Amino acid sequence: CATSRDRADTQYF.

The chain uses TRBV29-1 and TRBJ2-5, with a possible D match to TRBD2 (7 bases). The CDR3 loop spans 14 amino acids. Germline CDR1 SQVTM, CDR2 ANQGSEA. The germline V and J ends were trimmed by 4 bases and 3 bases, with 15 bases remaining between them. The CDR3 loop reads CSVVGGLLEETQYF. In DNA, the CDR3 is TGCAGCGTTGTGGGGGGGCTCCTCGAAGAGACCCAGTACTTC. Full variable domain (remainder filled in from reference TRBV29-1 and TRBJ2-5): SAVISQKPSRDICQRGTSLTIQCQVDSQVTMMFWYRQQPGQSLTLIATANQGSEATYESGFVIDKFPISRPNLTFSTLTVSNMSPEDSSIYLCSVVGGLLEETQYFGPGTRLLVL.

The chain links TRBV5-1 to TRBJ1-2; TRBD1 agrees at 9 bases. Germline-derived CDR1 and CDR2 are SGHRS and YFSETQ. Germline trimming cut 2 bases from V and 7 bases from J; bases unmatched to any gene: 6. This CDR3 comprises 14 residues. The CDR3 DNA reads as TGCGCCAGCAGCTTAACAGGGGGCGCGTCTGGCTACACCTTC. It yields the protein CASSLTGGASGYTF.

This chain joins TRBV5-4 and TRBJ2-3; 12 positions agree with TRBD2. Germline CDR1 is SGHNT and CDR2 is YYREEE (reference sequence). V was pared by 4 bases and J by 2 bases, with 5 bases of the junction left unmatched. CDR3 length: 16 residues. In DNA form, the CDR3 reads TGTGCCAGCAGCCCTCGACTAGCGGGAGCCACAGATACGCAGTATTTT. Amino acid sequence: CASSPRLAGATDTQYF.

The V gene is TRBV28, the J gene TRBJ2-5; 11 bases fit TRBD2. Germline V CDR1 and CDR2: MDHEN, SYDVKM. Trimming cost V 6 bases and J 3 bases; bases outside gene matches: 6. CDR3 length equals 15 residues. CDR3 coding DNA: TGTGCCAGCAGCCGGACGGGACTAGCGGAAGAGACCCAGTACTTC. Encoded protein: CASSRTGLAEETQYF.

The chain links TRBV30 to TRBJ2-7, with 10 bases lining up with TRBD2. After removal of 5 bases from V and 5 bases from J, the junction contained 9 bases not matched to a gene. Germline values: CDR1 GTSNPN, CDR2 SVGIG (reference sequence). The CDR3 is 14 amino acids. The CDR3 region is CAWGLPAGGDEQYF. CDR3 coding DNA: TGTGCCTGGGGCCTACCAGCGGGAGGGGACGAGCAGTACTTC.

This clone has more than one count but fewer than ten. The CDR3: CASSPGAYEQYF. The CDR3 DNA is TGTGCCAGCAGCCCCGGGGCCTACGAGCAGTACTTC. The chain carries TRBV7-2 and TRBJ2-7, with TRBD2 as a possible D gene (5 bases). With 5 bases removed from V and 2 bases from J, the gap between germline ends came to 7 bases. CDR3 size: 12 residues. The germline gives CDR1 SGHTA, CDR2 FQGNSA.

This clone was seen just once. This chain joins TRBV27 and TRBJ2-7, with 12 bases aligning to TRBD2. Trimming at V came to 1 base and at J to 6 bases, leaving 1 base not matched to a gene. Germline lookup yields CDR1 MNHEY and CDR2 SMNVEV (reference sequence). This CDR3 region has 14 residues. The CDR3 bases are TGTGCCAGCAGTTTATGGACTAGCGGGACCGAGCAGTACTTC. Translating it yields CASSLWTSGTEQYF.

This chain uses TRBV19 with TRBJ2-1, with 15 bases identical to TRBD2. CDR1 is LNHDA, CDR2 SQIVND, per germline (reference sequence). The CDR3 consists of 19 residues. J was trimmed by 5 bases and V by 3 bases; bases with no gene match: 11. The CDR3 loop reads CASSIAGTSGRKNHNEQFF. In DNA form, the CDR3 reads TGTGCCAGTAGTATTGCAGGGACTAGCGGGAGGAAAAATCACAATGAGCAGTTCTTC.

This chain joins TRBV2 and TRBJ2-7; a weak D match, TRBD1 (7 bases). The CDR3 has 16 residues. Trimming removed 5 bases from V and 6 bases from J, with 23 bases in between. Germline assignment: CDR1 SNHLY and CDR2 FYNNEI. CDR3 sequence: CASSWAGQEGTGEQYF. As DNA, the CDR3 is TGTGCCAGCAGTTGGGCCGGACAGGAGGGAACGGGCGAGCAGTACTTC.

V is TRBV7-9 and J is TRBJ2-7, with a tentative D call TRBD1 (6 bases). V was shortened by 1 base and J by 6 bases, with 13 bases between the two germline ends. Germline loops: CDR1 SEHNR, CDR2 FQNEAQ (reference sequence). The length of the CDR3 is 14 residues. The CDR3 region has the DNA TGTGCCAGCAGCTTAGGAGGGGGATCGCTCGAGCAGTACTTC. Translating it yields CASSLGGGSLEQYF.

This chain uses TRBV27 with TRBJ2-5; 7 nucleotides match TRBD2. Germline values: CDR1 MNHEY, CDR2 SMNVEV (reference sequence). V lost 3 bases, J lost 2 bases, and 6 bases stayed unmatched. The CDR3 runs to 15 residues. This chain's CDR3 is CASSFWASGQETQYF. The CDR3 bases are TGTGCCAGCAGTTTTTGGGCTAGCGGACAAGAGACCCAGTACTTC.

V and J are TRBV7-9 and TRBJ1-2; D may be TRBD1 (6 bases). Deletions cut 5 bases from V and 0 bases from J, with 13 bases between. The germline V gene encodes CDR1 SEHNR and CDR2 FQNEAQ (reference sequence). This CDR3 contains 15 residues. Here the CDR3 DNA reads TGTGCCAGCAGCAGGAACAGGGAAGCTAACTATGGCTACACCTTC. Translation gives CASSRNREANYGYTF.

V usage is TRBV28 and J usage is TRBJ1-4, with D perhaps matching TRBD1 (6 bases). The CDR3 contains 16 residues. Trimming stripped 4 bases from V and 4 bases from J, with 16 bases between. Per the germline V gene, CDR1 is MDHEN and CDR2 is SYDVKM. In nucleotides, the CDR3 is TGTGCCAGCAGTTCGCGAAACAGGGCCCTTAATGAAAAACTGTTTTTT. This codes for CASSSRNRALNEKLFF.

The genes are TRBV7-9 and TRBJ2-3; D perhaps matches TRBD2 (5 bases). The V and J ends lost 2 bases and 6 bases respectively, with 15 bases between them. CDR1 is SEHNR, CDR2 FQNEAQ, per germline (reference sequence). This CDR3 contains 15 residues. The CDR3 protein is CASSLNSPTGDTQYF. Here the CDR3 DNA reads TGTGCCAGCAGCTTAAACTCACCAACGGGGGATACGCAGTATTTT.

V usage is TRBV7-8 and J usage is TRBJ2-5, with a weak D call TRBD1 (6 bases). This CDR3 spans 13 amino acids. Germline V gene lookup returns CDR1 SGHVS and CDR2 FQNEAQ. Trimming left V 8 bases short and J 1 base short, with 11 bases between. The DNA for the CDR3 is TGTGCCAGCCAAAGAGGGGGCCAAGAGACCCAGTACTTC. Protein product: CASQRGGQETQYF.

The chain carries TRBV11-3 and TRBJ2-1; 10 bases map to TRBD2. The germline CDR1 and CDR2 sequences are SGHNT and YENEEA. V lost 5 bases and J lost 7; bases outside the gene matches: 8. The CDR3 loop spans 15 amino acids. The CDR3 DNA reads as TGTGCCAGCAGCCAAATAACTAGCGGGATGAATGAGCAGTTCTTC. This translates into CASSQITSGMNEQFF.

The J gene is TRBJ2-3, the V gene TRBV18; a possible D gene is TRBD2 (5 bases). The CDR3 extends over 17 amino acids. Per the germline V gene, CDR1 is KGHSH and CDR2 is LQKENI. Deletions cut 3 bases from V and 0 bases from J, with 16 bases between. CDR3 sequence: CASSPGFWRPSTDTQYF. In DNA form, the CDR3 reads TGTGCCAGCTCACCCGGTTTTTGGAGGCCTAGCACAGATACGCAGTATTTT. The whole variable domain, filled in from reference TRBV18 and TRBJ2-3, reads NAGVMQNPRHLVRRRGQEARLRCSPMKGHSHVYWYRQLPEEGLKFMVYLQKENIIDESGMPKERFSAEFPKEGPSILRIQQVVRGDSAAYFCASSPGFWRPSTDTQYFGPGTRLTVL.

The chain links TRBV9 to TRBJ2-1; 10 nucleotides align to TRBD2. V shed 0 bases, J shed 6 bases, and the junction held 9 bases outside the gene matches. Germline V gives CDR1 SGDLS, CDR2 YYNGEE. The length of the CDR3 is 17 residues. This chain's CDR3 is CASSVGPSAGGGNEQFF. As DNA, the CDR3 is TGTGCCAGCAGCGTAGGACCATCAGCGGGAGGGGGCAATGAGCAGTTCTTC.

The chain uses TRBV11-3 and TRBJ2-3, with TRBD2 identical over 7 bases. J was trimmed by 1 base and V by 2 bases; bases with no gene match: 0. Germline-derived CDR1 and CDR2 are SGHNT and YENEEA. CDR3 length: 14 residues. The CDR3 here is CASSLTSGTDTQYF. The DNA for the CDR3 is TGTGCCAGCAGCTTAACTAGCGGCACAGATACGCAGTATTTT.

This clone was detected once. The V call is TRBV19, the J call TRBJ2-2, with 7 bases that match TRBD2. J lost 3 bases, V lost 6 bases, and 4 bases had no gene match. Germline lookup yields CDR1 LNHDA and CDR2 SQIVND (reference sequence). The length of the CDR3 is 14 residues. The CDR3 region has the DNA TGTGCCAGTAGCCATGGGGGGGACACCGGGGAGCTGTTTTTT. Amino acids: CASSHGGDTGELFF.